This is a list of T cell receptor beta chains from one sample in a study of beta chain features in type 1 diabetes. Method: immunoSEQ multiplex PCR; TCRdb's copy keeps in-frame clones and lacks some. The table lists almost 350,000 clones, about a tenth of them singletons, with about 1% in the top ten. What was sequenced was central memory CD4+ T cells from blood. The receptor source for this set is a man aged 30 to 45 with type 1 diabetes. The CDR3 runs from the conserved cysteine through the conserved F or W. The D gene is left open where the match is weak. Rows give clone size only sometimes, using once, few, many, or a class for an expanded clone.

j_call	d_call	clone_size	v_call	cdr3_nt	cdr3_aa
TRBJ1-2	-	few	TRBV28	TGTGCCAGCAGTCGCACGGACAACTATGGCTACACCTTC	CASSRTDNYGYTF
TRBJ2-1	TRBD1	few	TRBV5-1	TGCGCCAGCAGCGGGGGACAGCTATACAATGAGCAGTTCTTC	CASSGGQLYNEQFF
TRBJ2-7	-	few	TRBV28	TGTGCCAGCAGTTCGACTTATGAGCAGTACTTC	CASSSTYEQYF
TRBJ2-5	-	-	TRBV14	TGTGCCAGCAGTCAAGGTTCTGGGTGGGGACAAGAGACCCAGTACTTC	CASSQGSGWGQETQYF
TRBJ1-4	TRBD1	-	TRBV7-9	TGTGCCAGCAGCCCACAACAGGGGGCGGAGAGAGAAAAACTGTTTTTT	CASSPQQGAEREKLFF
TRBJ2-2	TRBD1	few	TRBV7-9	TGTGCCACCAAGACAGGGGTGAACACCGGGGAGCTGTTTTTT	CATKTGVNTGELFF
TRBJ2-3	-	few	TRBV7-6	TGTGCCAGCAGCAGCGGTGGCAGCACAGATACGCAGTATTTT	CASSSGGSTDTQYF
TRBJ1-6	-	few	TRBV9	TGTGCCAGCAGCGTAGACAGGGTTAATTCACCCCTCCACTTT	CASSVDRVNSPLHF
TRBJ2-3	-	few	TRBV14	TGTGCCAGCAGCTCCAAGGACGGAGGCGCAGATACGCAGTATTTT	CASSSKDGGADTQYF
TRBJ2-7	-	-	TRBV18	TGTGCCAGCTCACCACAGGACGGACGGGAGCAGTACTTC	CASSPQDGREQYF
TRBJ1-1	-	few	TRBV6-5	TGTGCCAGCGGGTCGGGACAAACGAACACTGAAGCTTTCTTT	CASGSGQTNTEAFF
TRBJ1-4	-	-	TRBV30	TGTGCCTGGAGTCAGGGACTAGGTGAAAAACTGTTTTTT	CAWSQGLGEKLFF
TRBJ1-4	TRBD1	few	TRBV6-6	TGTGCCAGCAGTCCTTCGACAGGGGTCGGCGAAAAACTGTTTTTT	CASSPSTGVGEKLFF
TRBJ2-3	-	-	TRBV7-9	TGTGCCAGCAGCTTTCCAGGGACAGATACGCAGTATTTT	CASSFPGTDTQYF
TRBJ1-5	TRBD1	-	TRBV10-3	TGTGCCACAGGGGGGTCGGGGTCCGATCAGCCCCAGCATTTT	CATGGSGSDQPQHF
TRBJ2-3	-	few	TRBV7-2	TGTGCCAGCAGCATTGCGGACACAGATACGCAGTATTTT	CASSIADTDTQYF
TRBJ1-5	-	-	TRBV4-1	TGCGCCAGCAGCCAGGCCCGGGATCAGCCCCAGCATTTT	CASSQARDQPQHF
TRBJ2-1	TRBD1	few	TRBV30	TGTGCCTGGAGTGTTGGGACAGGGGTGAACAATGAGCAGTTCTTC	CAWSVGTGVNNEQFF
TRBJ1-5	TRBD1	-	TRBV19	TGTGCCAGTAGTACCCAGACGACAGGGGGTTCCAATCAGCCCCAGCATTTT	CASSTQTTGGSNQPQHF
TRBJ1-6	TRBD1	-	TRBV27	TGTGCCAGCAGCCCGATTGGACAGGGTTATTCACCCCTCCACTTT	CASSPIGQGYSPLHF
TRBJ2-1	-	few	TRBV10-3	TGTGCCATCAGTATACACGGGTGGAACTCCTACAATGAGCAGTTCTTC	CAISIHGWNSYNEQFF
TRBJ2-1	-	-	TRBV5-1	TGCGCCAGCAGCTTGGATGGGGAAGCATACAATGAGCAGTTCTTC	CASSLDGEAYNEQFF
TRBJ2-5	-	-	TRBV5-1	TGCGCCAGCAGCTTGGCCGTAGGGTGGCAAGAGACCCAGTACTTC	CASSLAVGWQETQYF
TRBJ2-2	-	few	TRBV10-3	TGTGCCATCAGTGAATACGGGGGCGATAACACCGGGGAGCTGTTTTTT	CAISEYGGDNTGELFF
TRBJ2-4	TRBD1	-	TRBV7-9	TGTGCCAGCAGCTTATGGACAGGGGAGGCCAAAAACATTCAGTACTTC	CASSLWTGEAKNIQYF
TRBJ1-2	-	few	TRBV7-9	TGTGCCAGCAGCTATAGTGACCGGGACACCTATGGCTACACCTTC	CASSYSDRDTYGYTF
TRBJ1-2	-	few	TRBV5-6	TGTGCCAGCACCCCCGGGCAACCCGGCTATGGCTACACCTTC	CASTPGQPGYGYTF
TRBJ2-5	-	-	TRBV14	TGTGCCAGCAGCCAAGATTATCGAGAGACCCAGTACTTC	CASSQDYRETQYF
TRBJ2-1	TRBD2	few	TRBV30	TGTGCCTGGAGTCCTCTAGCGGGGGGGCCGGATGAGCAGTTCTTC	CAWSPLAGGPDEQFF
TRBJ1-1	-	-	TRBV30	TGTGCCTGGAGTGTACTCCCCCGGGAGGCTGAAGCTTTCTTT	CAWSVLPREAEAFF
TRBJ2-3	TRBD2	-	TRBV28	TGTGCCAGCAGTTTAACCAGCGGGGGATCCACAGATACGCAGTATTTT	CASSLTSGGSTDTQYF
TRBJ2-3	-	-	TRBV2	TGTGCCAGCAGTGTGGGTCGAACAGATACGCAGTATTTT	CASSVGRTDTQYF
TRBJ2-2	-	few	TRBV2	TGTGCCAGCAGTGAAAATCCCGGGTTCGAGCTGTTTTTT	CASSENPGFELFF
TRBJ2-1	TRBD1	few	TRBV18	TGTGCCAGCTCACTCCTTACAGGGGGACCGGGTTTCTACAATGAGCAGTTCTTC	CASSLLTGGPGFYNEQFF
TRBJ2-5	-	few	TRBV29-1	TGCAGCGTTAGTTTGGGGTCAGAGACCCAGTACTTC	CSVSLGSETQYF
TRBJ2-5	-	many	TRBV15	TGTGCCACCAGCAGAGGACGAAGTTCAAGGGGGGGCCAAGAGACCCAGTACTTC	CATSRGRSSRGGQETQYF
TRBJ1-2	-	few	TRBV11-2	TGTGCCAGCAGCTTAGCGCTGTGGGGAAACTATGGCTACACCTTC	CASSLALWGNYGYTF
TRBJ1-6	-	few	TRBV27	TGTGCCAGCCGCCTGGAACGATTGGCAGGGGTAGATTCACCCCTCCACTTT	CASRLERLAGVDSPLHF
TRBJ2-7	TRBD2	-	TRBV7-8	TGTGCCAGCAGCGTAGGGACCCTAGCGGCCGCCTACGAGCAGTACTTC	CASSVGTLAAAYEQYF
TRBJ1-4	-	-	TRBV4-1	TGCGCCAGCAGCCAAGAGAACAGACTCAATGAAAAACTGTTTTTT	CASSQENRLNEKLFF
TRBJ1-5	-	-	TRBV7-2	TGTGCCAGCAGCTTATTCGGACCAAACCCCGCTCAGCCCCAGCATTTT	CASSLFGPNPAQPQHF
TRBJ2-5	-	once	TRBV7-2	TGTGCCAGCAGCCGAAACAGTTACCAAGAGACCCAGTACTTC	CASSRNSYQETQYF
TRBJ2-2	-	few	TRBV5-4	TGTGCCAGCAGCCCCCCTGGGGCTCGGGACACCGGGGAGCTGTTTTTT	CASSPPGARDTGELFF
TRBJ1-4	-	-	TRBV2	TGTGCCAGCAGTATACAAGCAACTAATGAAAAACTGTTTTTT	CASSIQATNEKLFF
TRBJ2-5	TRBD2	-	TRBV5-1	TGCGCCAGCAGCTTGGTGGTAGCGGGGGGGCAAGAGACCCAGTACTTC	CASSLVVAGGQETQYF
TRBJ2-2	-	-	TRBV7-9	TGCGCCAGCAGCCTAGCAACTAGGACCCACACCGGGGAGCTGTTTTTT	CASSLATRTHTGELFF
TRBJ2-7	-	few	TRBV5-6	TGTGCCAGCAGCTTGGACAGGGCAGGCGGGACCTACGAGCAGTACTTC	CASSLDRAGGTYEQYF
TRBJ2-5	-	-	TRBV15	TGTGCCACCAGCAGAGCACAGGCCGGCCAAGAGACCCAGTACTTC	CATSRAQAGQETQYF
TRBJ2-7	-	many	TRBV4-1	TGCGCCAGCAGCCAAGACGTCCGCGGCTCCTACGAGCAGTACTTC	CASSQDVRGSYEQYF
TRBJ1-1	TRBD1	few	TRBV9	TGTGCCAGCAGCCCCGACTTCCCAGGGGGCACAGGGGCTGTTGGGACCATGAACACTGAAGCTTTCTTT	CASSPDFPGGTGAVGTMNTEAFF
TRBJ2-3	TRBD2	few	TRBV7-2	TGTGCCAGCAGACTTGCTAGCGGGGCCAGCACAGATACGCAGTATTTT	CASRLASGASTDTQYF
TRBJ2-5	TRBD2	-	TRBV13	TGTGCCAGCAGCTTATGGGGACTAGCGGGGGAAGAGACCCAGTACTTC	CASSLWGLAGEETQYF
TRBJ2-1	TRBD1	many	TRBV18	TGTGCCAGCTCACCCCAAACAGGGGGTGAGCAGTTCTTC	CASSPQTGGEQFF
TRBJ1-1	-	-	TRBV7-8	TGTGCCAGCACTAGGGGCGGGGGAAACACTGAAGCTTTCTTT	CASTRGGGNTEAFF
TRBJ1-4	-	-	TRBV6-5	TGTGCCAGCAGTTACGCTAGACCCAATGAAAAACTGTTTTTT	CASSYARPNEKLFF
TRBJ2-5	TRBD2	-	TRBV28	TGTGCCAGCATTACTAGCGGGGTCCAAGAGACCCAGTACTTC	CASITSGVQETQYF
TRBJ1-4	-	-	TRBV30	TGTGCTGGATCCTTGGGGACTAATGAAAAACTGTTTTTT	CAGSLGTNEKLFF
TRBJ2-3	-	few	TRBV29-1	TGCAGCGTTGAGTGGGGGGGCACAGATACGCAGTATTTT	CSVEWGGTDTQYF
TRBJ2-5	-	-	TRBV13	TGTGCCAGCAGCCTAGGAAGGGAGACCCAGTACTTC	CASSLGRETQYF
TRBJ1-1	-	-	TRBV30	TGTGCCTGGAGTGTACGAGCGGGGATCTCTGAAGCTTTCTTT	CAWSVRAGISEAFF